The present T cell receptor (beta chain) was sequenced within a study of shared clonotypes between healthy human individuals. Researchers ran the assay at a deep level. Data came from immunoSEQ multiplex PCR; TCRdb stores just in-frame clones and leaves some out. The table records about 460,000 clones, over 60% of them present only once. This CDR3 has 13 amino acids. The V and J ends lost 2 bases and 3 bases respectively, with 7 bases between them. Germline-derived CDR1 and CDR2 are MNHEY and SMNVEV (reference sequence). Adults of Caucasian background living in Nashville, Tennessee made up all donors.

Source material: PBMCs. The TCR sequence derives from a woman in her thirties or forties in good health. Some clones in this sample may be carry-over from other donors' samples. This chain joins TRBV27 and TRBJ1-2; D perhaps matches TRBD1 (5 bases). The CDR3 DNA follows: TGTGCCAGCAGTTTAGAGGGGTACTATGGCTACACCTTC. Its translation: CASSLEGYYGYTF.